This T cell receptor (beta chain) was identified during a study of T cell responses to AZD1222 COVID-19 vaccine. Regarding the study as a whole: The study found Spike-specific TCR breadth and depth rose after two AZD1222 doses.

V gave up 10 bases and J gave up 9 bases, with 19 bases separating them. CDR3 size: 14 residues. Per germline, CDR1 ENHRY and CDR2 SYGVKD. Only in-frame clones appear in the TCRdb table, and some are missing; sequencing was by immunoSEQ multiplex PCR. Of 130,000 or so clones in the sample, 86% are singletons; the top ten hold roughly an eighth. A word on this clone: Its target is not known.

The material was peripheral blood, obtained on day 0 of AZD1222 vaccination. The chain couples TRBV10-3 to TRBJ1-6, with D perhaps TRBD1 (5 bases). This TCR was sampled from an adult in good health. CDR3: CASTREGQASPLHF. The CDR3 DNA is TGTGCCAGCACCCGGGAGGGGCAGGCTTCACCCCTCCACTTT.